What follows are 5 T cell receptor beta chains derived from one specimen sequenced in a study of blood T cell repertoires in COVID-19. Clones were read by immunoSEQ multiplex PCR, and TCRdb kept only the in-frame ones, dropping some. The top ten clones hold more than 1% of a sample with roughly 250,000 clones, 88% of them seen once. The sample was PBMCs or T cells enriched from blood (not recorded which). The receptors come from a woman in her 40s with acute COVID-19.

This chain connects TRBV5-1 to TRBJ2-3; D unresolved. V was clipped by 2 bases and J by 0 bases, with 10 bases between them. Germline assignment: CDR1 SGHRS and CDR2 YFSETQ. This CDR3 spans 15 amino acids. This chain's CDR3 is CASSFADTSTDTQYF. CDR3 DNA: TGCGCCAGCAGCTTTGCGGATACTAGCACAGATACGCAGTATTTT.

The chain carries TRBV19 and TRBJ2-2, with D possibly matching TRBD1 (5 bases). This CDR3 spans 15 amino acids. V lost 6 bases and J lost 1, with 12 bases in between. Germline CDR1 reads LNHDA; CDR2 reads SQIVND (reference sequence). This CDR3 reads CASRAWGRNTGELFF. CDR3 bases: TGTGCCAGTAGAGCGTGGGGCAGGAACACCGGGGAGCTGTTTTTT.

The chain links TRBV5-1 to TRBJ1-6; 8 bases fit TRBD1. V lost 1 base to trimming and J lost 8 bases; unmatched junction nucleotides: 5. The CDR3 is 15 residues long. Germline lookup yields CDR1 SGHRS and CDR2 YFSETQ. Here the CDR3 reads CASSLRTGTDSPLHF. CDR3 nucleotide sequence: TGCGCCAGCAGCTTGAGGACAGGGACGGATTCACCCCTCCACTTT.

The chain has TRBV5-1 and TRBJ2-1, with 13 bases aligning to TRBD2. The CDR3 has 20 amino acids. Trimming took 0 bases from V and 1 from J; bases not matched to a gene: 10. The V gene's germline CDR1 is SGHRS and CDR2 YFSETQ. The CDR3 reads CASSLGGGTSGKASYNEQFF. The CDR3 region has the DNA TGCGCCAGCAGCTTGGGAGGTGGGACTAGCGGGAAAGCATCCTACAATGAGCAGTTCTTC.

V usage is TRBV7-2 and J usage is TRBJ2-1; perhaps TRBD2 as D (5 bases). Trimming shortened V by 3 bases and J by 4 bases, and 10 bases separated the two germline ends. The CDR3 extends over 14 amino acids. The germline V gene encodes CDR1 SGHTA and CDR2 FQGNSA. CDR3 bases: TGTGCCAGCAGCTTTTCCGGAGGATACAATGAGCAGTTCTTC. The encoded protein is CASSFSGGYNEQFF. The full variable domain, in which reference TRBV7-2 and TRBJ2-1 provide the parts outside the CDR3, is GAGVSQSPSNKVTEKGKDVELRCDPISGHTALYWYRQSLGQGLEFLIYFQGNSAPDKSGLPSDRFSAERTGGSVSTLTIQRTQQEDSAVYLCASSFSGGYNEQFFGPGTRLTVL.